One sample yielded the 2 T cell receptor beta chains listed below, sequenced in a study of T cells in Graves' hyperthyroidism and ophthalmopathy. Using RNA transcripts as the source, TCR beta CDR3 regions were amplified. HTBI primers were used for first-round RT-PCR of the TCR CDR3. Each CDR3 protein gets one entry after TCRdb re-called the multiplex PCR reads with MiXCR. The sample lists a few hundred thousand distinct CDR3 sequences, over 35% occurring once. Material: peripheral blood or thyroid tissue (not recorded which). The receptors derive from an adult woman with Graves' disease, either hyperthyroidism or ophthalmopathy (not recorded which).

This clonotype was seen a few times. This chain joins TRBV15 and TRBJ1-2; D uncertain. The CDR3 is 13 residues long. Germline loops: CDR1 LNHNV, CDR2 YYDKDF (reference sequence). V was shortened by 2 bases and J by 2 bases, with 6 bases between the two germline ends. CDR3: CATSRTDNYGYTF. CDR3 DNA sequence: TGTGCCACCAGCAGAACGGACAACTATGGCTACACCTTC.

The table lists this clonotype with many counts. CDR3 amino acids: CAISYTSGSGSEQYF. For the CDR3, the DNA is TGTGCCATCAGTTACACTAGCGGGAGTGGGAGCGAGCAGTACTTC. The rearrangement joins TRBV10-3 to TRBJ2-7, with TRBD2 matching 11 bases. The germline CDR1 and CDR2 sequences are ENHRY and SYGVKD. Trimming at V came to 5 bases and at J to 6 bases, leaving 9 bases not matched to a gene. The CDR3 has 15 amino acids.